This entry lists 25 T cell receptor beta chains sequenced from one sample in a study of beta chain features in type 1 diabetes. Expressed TCRB transcripts were sequenced because the isolated RNA had all been reverse transcribed beforehand. The repertoire was sequenced with immunoSEQ multiplex PCR; TCRdb's copy has only in-frame clones and lacks some. Here the sample spans roughly 250,000 clones, around 65% being singletons. The sequenced sample consisted of naive CD4+ T cells from blood. These receptors came from a young man in good health.

This chain joins TRBV11-2 and TRBJ2-6; tentatively, D is TRBD1 or TRBD2 (5 bases each). V was clipped by 5 bases and J by 0 bases, with 14 bases between them. CDR1 is SGHAT and CDR2 is FQNNGV in the germline V gene. This CDR3 has 17 residues. The CDR3 DNA sequence: TGTGCCAGCAGCCGCGTGGGGGACGGCTCTGGGGCCAACGTCCTGACTTTC. This sequence encodes CASSRVGDGSGANVLTF.

This clone came up a few times. The V gene is TRBV5-1, the J gene TRBJ2-7, with 9 bases aligning to TRBD2. V shed 8 bases and J 4 bases; nucleotides not matched to a gene: 7. Germline loops: CDR1 SGHRS, CDR2 YFSETQ. The CDR3 is 13 amino acids. DNA for the CDR3: TGCGCCAGTTCTAGCGGGAACGGTTACGAGCAGTACTTC. Its protein product is CASSSGNGYEQYF.

The chain has TRBV6-5 and TRBJ2-4; possibly TRBD1 for D (5 bases). The CDR3 length is 14 residues. Germline V CDR1 and CDR2: MNHEY, SVGAGI. V was trimmed by 5 bases and J by 0 bases, leaving 8 bases between them. Here the CDR3 DNA reads TGTGCCAGCAGTCAGGGCTTAGCCAAAAACATTCAGTACTTC. Translation gives CASSQGLAKNIQYF.

As for this clone: The same CDR3 is also encoded by other DNA sequences in this sample. V is TRBV29-1 and J is TRBJ1-1; tentative D call: TRBD1 (5 bases). V lost 3 bases and J lost 0, with 8 bases in between. The CDR3 runs to 13 residues. The germline V gene has CDR1 SQVTM and CDR2 ANQGSEA. The CDR3 sequence: CSVEGLMNTEAFF. The CDR3 DNA reads TGCAGCGTTGAGGGACTCATGAACACTGAAGCTTTCTTT.

This clone has more than one count but fewer than ten. This chain connects TRBV29-1 to TRBJ2-3; 7 nucleotides match TRBD2. Germline CDR1 and CDR2: SQVTM and ANQGSEA. The length of the CDR3 is 13 residues. With 4 bases clipped from V and 4 bases from J, the junction kept 5 bases outside the gene matches. CDR3 sequence (DNA): TGCAGCGTTGTTCGGGGGGTGCCAGATACGCAGTATTTT. Translation: CSVVRGVPDTQYF.

This chain connects TRBV10-3 to TRBJ2-5; a weak D match, TRBD2 (6 bases). V was clipped by 4 bases and J by 5 bases, with 17 bases between them. This CDR3 is built from 15 residues. Germline CDR1 ENHRY, CDR2 SYGVKD. The DNA of the CDR3 is TGTGCCATCAGTGCCGGGACCGGGAGCCAGGAGACCCAGTACTTC. It encodes CAISAGTGSQETQYF.

This chain connects TRBV12-2 to TRBJ1-2. TRBV12-2 is shown as a pseudogene. There are 14 residues in the CDR3. The CDR3 nucleotides read TGTGCAAGTCGCCCAGCCGATTCCCTGAATGGCTACACCTTC. The encoded protein is CASRPADSLNGYTF.

J is TRBJ1-2 and V is TRBV30; 7 bases agree with TRBD1. J lost 9 bases, V lost 1 base, and 11 bases had no gene match. CDR1 is GTSNPN, CDR2 SVGIG, per germline (reference sequence). This CDR3 has 14 amino acids. CDR3 residues: CAWSGKRGRMSYTF. For the CDR3, the DNA is TGTGCCTGGAGTGGCAAGAGGGGGCGCATGAGCTACACCTTC.

This clone was counted between two and nine times. This chain joins TRBV30 and TRBJ2-2; 7 bases map to TRBD1. Germline V CDR1 and CDR2: GTSNPN, SVGIG (reference sequence). The V and J ends lost 2 bases and 4 bases, in that order; junction bases with no gene match: 7. This CDR3 is 15 amino acids long. CDR3 in amino acids: CAWSKGTELTGELFF. CDR3 in DNA: TGTGCCTGGAGTAAAGGGACAGAACTCACCGGGGAGCTGTTTTTT.

The chain is built from TRBV28 and TRBJ2-5; D is uncertain. V was pared by 3 bases and J by 5 bases, with 16 bases between. CDR3 length: 15 amino acids. Germline V CDR1 and CDR2: MDHEN, SYDVKM. Here the CDR3 DNA reads TGTGCCAGCAGTTTCGAGGCACGGGTGGGCGAGACCCAGTACTTC. It translates to CASSFEARVGETQYF.

This chain connects TRBV27 to TRBJ2-7; possibly TRBD1 or TRBD2 for D (7 bases each). V dropped 5 bases and J dropped 5 bases, with 19 bases sitting between them. Germline V gene lookup returns CDR1 MNHEY and CDR2 SMNVEV (reference sequence). This CDR3 contains 15 residues. Written as DNA, the CDR3 is TGTGCCAGCAGTCCAAGAGGGAGGGGGCGAAACGAGCAGTACTTC. This sequence encodes CASSPRGRGRNEQYF.

V gene TRBV7-2 combines with J gene TRBJ2-1; 12 nucleotides line up with TRBD1. J was trimmed by 7 bases and V by 5 bases; bases with no gene match: 9. From germline, CDR1 is SGHTA and CDR2 FQGNSA. This CDR3 contains 16 residues. The CDR3 coding sequence is TGTGCCAGCAGCCCAGAAGGGACAGGGGGCTTTAATGAGCAGTTCTTC. Its translation: CASSPEGTGGFNEQFF.

This clone has more than one count but fewer than ten. This sequence joins TRBV29-1 and TRBJ1-1; the match to TRBD1 covers 7 bases. This CDR3 contains 14 residues. The germline V gene encodes CDR1 SQVTM and CDR2 ANQGSEA. With 7 bases clipped from V and 1 base from J, the junction kept 9 bases outside the gene matches. The CDR3 sequence is CSAKMTGRNTEAFF. CDR3 DNA: TGCAGCGCCAAGATGACAGGGAGGAACACTGAAGCTTTCTTT.

A remark on this clone: This CDR3 is also generated by other DNA sequences in the sample. This rearrangement joins TRBV28 to TRBJ2-7; D gene unclear. The V gene lost 2 bases and the J gene lost 4 bases, with 3 bases spanning the gap. The CDR3 has 11 residues. Looked up from germline, CDR1 is MDHEN and CDR2 is SYDVKM. The CDR3 spells CASSLRYEQYF. The CDR3 DNA reads TGTGCCAGCAGTTTAAGGTACGAGCAGTACTTC. Full variable domain (rest looked up from reference TRBV28 and TRBJ2-7): DVKVTQSSRYLVKRTGEKVFLECVQDMDHENMFWYRQDPGLGLRLIYFSYDVKMKEKGDIPEGYSVSREKKERFSLILESASTNQTSMYLCASSLRYEQYFGPGTRLTVT.

The rearrangement links TRBV14 to TRBJ1-2, with D unresolved. The V gene lost 0 bases and the J gene lost 5 bases, with 16 bases spanning the gap. Germline CDR1 and CDR2: SGHDN and FVKESK. The CDR3 contains 16 residues. The CDR3, as DNA: TGTGCCAGCAGCCAAGATCACGAGGGTCTCGGGTATGGCTACACCTTC. Amino acids: CASSQDHEGLGYGYTF.

This clone was counted between two and nine times. Other DNA sequences in the same sample also yield this CDR3. The V call is TRBV25-1, the J call TRBJ2-5; D unresolved. From germline, CDR1 is MGHDK and CDR2 SYGVNS. Trimming cost V 1 base and J 5 bases, with 14 bases left between them. This CDR3 contains 15 residues. The CDR3 DNA reads as TGTGCCAGCAGTGAATGGGGTCCGTTAGGGGAGACCCAGTACTTC. It translates to CASSEWGPLGETQYF.

The DNA for the CDR3 is TGTGCCAGCAGTGAACAGGGATACTACGAGCAGTACTTC. As protein: CASSEQGYYEQYF. The chain couples TRBV25-1 to TRBJ2-7, with a weak D call TRBD1 (5 bases). Trimming removed 2 bases from V and 3 bases from J, with 8 bases in between. Germline values: CDR1 MGHDK, CDR2 SYGVNS. This CDR3 contains 13 residues.

The chain carries TRBV7-9 and TRBJ2-7; D gene ambiguous. CDR1 and CDR2 from the germline V gene are SEHNR and FQNEAQ (reference sequence). The ends were cut back, 1 base at V and 1 base at J, with 8 bases in the middle. This CDR3 spans 14 amino acids. The CDR3 DNA reads TGTGCCAGCAGCTTAGACCGGGTTTCCTACGAGCAGTACTTC. Translated: CASSLDRVSYEQYF. Filled out from reference TRBV7-9 and TRBJ2-7, the complete variable domain reads DTGVSQNPRHKITKRGQNVTFRCDPISEHNRLYWYRQTLGQGPEFLTYFQNEAQLEKSRLLSDRFSAERPKGSFSTLEIQRTEQGDSAMYLCASSLDRVSYEQYFGPGTRLTVT.

The rearrangement joins TRBV7-2 to TRBJ2-5; 7 positions agree with TRBD1. Germline trimming cut 1 base from V and 2 bases from J; bases unmatched to any gene: 4. The germline V gene encodes CDR1 SGHTA and CDR2 FQGNSA. This CDR3 has 15 amino acids. CDR3 DNA sequence: TGTGCCAGCAGCTTAGTTGGCAGGGGGCAAGAGACCCAGTACTTC. Its protein is CASSLVGRGQETQYF.

This rearrangement joins TRBV11-2 to TRBJ2-3; 12 nucleotides agree with TRBD2. The J segment lost 2 bases and the V segment lost 7 bases, leaving 4 bases of the junction unmatched. Germline-derived CDR1 and CDR2 are SGHAT and FQNNGV. There are 15 residues in the CDR3. CDR3 bases: TGTGCCAGCACCACTAGCGGGAGGACCACAGATACGCAGTATTTT. Protein sequence: CASTTSGRTTDTQYF.

This chain links TRBV5-1 with TRBJ2-1; 10 nucleotides match TRBD2. V was clipped by 0 bases and J by 8 bases; unmatched bases: 8. CDR3 length: 16 residues. Germline CDR1 is SGHRS and CDR2 is YFSETQ. The CDR3: CASSLAGTSVNYEQFF. The CDR3 DNA is TGCGCCAGCAGCTTGGCCGGGACTAGCGTGAACTATGAGCAGTTCTTC. Full variable domain (outside the CDR3, taken from reference TRBV5-1 and TRBJ2-1): KAGVTQTPRYLIKTRGQQVTLSCSPISGHRSVSWYQQTPGQGLQFLFEYFSETQRNKGNFPGRFSGRQFSNSRSEMNVSTLELGDSALYLCASSLAGTSVNYEQFFGPGTRLTVL.

The rearrangement links TRBV7-2 to TRBJ2-5; 7 positions match TRBD1. From germline, CDR1 is SGHTA and CDR2 FQGNSA. V lost 5 bases, J lost 5 bases, and 5 bases stayed unmatched. This CDR3 comprises 13 residues. In DNA, the CDR3 is TGTGCCAGCAGCACAGGGGCTTGGGAGACCCAGTACTTC. Its translation: CASSTGAWETQYF.

The chain recombines TRBV5-6 with TRBJ2-7; D uncertain. The CDR3 is made up of 15 amino acids. V lost 0 bases and J lost 2, with 12 bases in between. Germline CDR1 SGHDT, CDR2 YYEEEE. For the CDR3, the DNA is TGTGCCAGCAGCTTGGGGGGTAAGCCTACCTACGAGCAGTACTTC. It translates to CASSLGGKPTYEQYF.

Only a few counts were recorded for this clone. This chain links TRBV7-9 with TRBJ2-5, with a possible D match to TRBD1 (6 bases). The CDR3 contains 12 residues. Between the trimmed V and J ends, which lost 3 bases and 9 bases, there was a span of 11 bases. The germline V gene encodes CDR1 SEHNR and CDR2 FQNEAQ (reference sequence). CDR3 sequence (DNA): TGTGCCAGCAGCTTCGAACAGGGTCCCCAGTACTTC. Protein product: CASSFEQGPQYF.

With regard to this clone: This sample also contains other DNA sequences that code for the same CDR3. The chain uses TRBV27 and TRBJ2-6; D unclear. This CDR3 has 13 amino acids. V lost 6 bases and J 0 bases, leaving 3 bases between the germline ends. In germline, CDR1 is MNHEY, CDR2 SMNVEV (reference sequence). Written as DNA, the CDR3 is TGTGCCAGCAGAAGCTCTGGGGCCAACGTCCTGACTTTC. Translation gives CASRSSGANVLTF.